This T cell receptor (beta chain) emerged from a study of T cell repertoires in cytomegalovirus infection. V was clipped by 5 bases and J by 0 bases, with 20 bases between them. This CDR3 comprises 18 residues. Germline assignment: CDR1 ENHRY and CDR2 SYGVKD. TCRdb used MiXCR to reprocess the reads, holding one entry per CDR3 protein. The sample has under 200,000 distinct CDR3 sequences, nearly 9.5% seen once. What was sequenced was PBMCs. The chain uses TRBV10-3 and TRBJ2-4; no clear D gene. This receptor was identified in a human donor in good health (CMV status not recorded). Some clones in this sample may be carry-over from other donors' samples. For the CDR3, the DNA is TGTGCCATCAGTTTACAGTCCGTACGTTCCTCAGCCAAAAACATTCAGTACTTC. Translation gives CAISLQSVRSSAKNIQYF.